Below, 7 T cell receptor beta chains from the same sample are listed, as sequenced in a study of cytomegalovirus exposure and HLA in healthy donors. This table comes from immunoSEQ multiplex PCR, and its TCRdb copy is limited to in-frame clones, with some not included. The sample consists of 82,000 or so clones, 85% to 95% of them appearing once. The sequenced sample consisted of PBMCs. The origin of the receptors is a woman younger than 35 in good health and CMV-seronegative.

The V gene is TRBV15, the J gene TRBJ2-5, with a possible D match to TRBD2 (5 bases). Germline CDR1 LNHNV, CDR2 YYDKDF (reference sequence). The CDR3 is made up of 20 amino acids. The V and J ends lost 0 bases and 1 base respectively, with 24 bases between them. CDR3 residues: CATSREPPRSIASVQETQYF. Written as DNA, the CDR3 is TGTGCCACCAGCAGAGAGCCCCCTAGGTCGATAGCGTCAGTCCAAGAGACCCAGTACTTC.

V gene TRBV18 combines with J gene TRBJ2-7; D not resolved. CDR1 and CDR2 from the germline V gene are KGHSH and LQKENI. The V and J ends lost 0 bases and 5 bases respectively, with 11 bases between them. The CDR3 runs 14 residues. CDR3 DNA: TGTGCCAGCTCACCACCGTCGGTTCGGGACGAGCAGTACTTC. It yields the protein CASSPPSVRDEQYF.

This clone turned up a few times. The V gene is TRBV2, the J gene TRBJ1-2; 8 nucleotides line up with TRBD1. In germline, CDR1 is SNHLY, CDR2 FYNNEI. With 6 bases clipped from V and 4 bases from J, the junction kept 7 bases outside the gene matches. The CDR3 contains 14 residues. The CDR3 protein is CASRGTGELYGYTF. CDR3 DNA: TGTGCCAGCAGGGGGACAGGTGAGCTCTATGGCTACACCTTC.

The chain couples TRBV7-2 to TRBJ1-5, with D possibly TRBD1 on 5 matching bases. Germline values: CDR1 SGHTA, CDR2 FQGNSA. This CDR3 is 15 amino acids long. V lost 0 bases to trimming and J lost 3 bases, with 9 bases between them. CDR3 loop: CASSLAAGVNQPQHF. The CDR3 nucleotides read TGTGCCAGCAGCTTAGCGGCGGGGGTCAATCAGCCCCAGCATTTT.

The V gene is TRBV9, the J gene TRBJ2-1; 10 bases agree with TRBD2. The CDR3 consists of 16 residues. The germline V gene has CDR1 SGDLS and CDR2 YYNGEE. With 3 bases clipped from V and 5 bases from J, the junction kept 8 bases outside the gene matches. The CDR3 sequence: CASSALASGSHNEQFF. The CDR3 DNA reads TGTGCCAGCAGCGCTCTTGCTAGCGGGAGCCACAATGAGCAGTTCTTC.

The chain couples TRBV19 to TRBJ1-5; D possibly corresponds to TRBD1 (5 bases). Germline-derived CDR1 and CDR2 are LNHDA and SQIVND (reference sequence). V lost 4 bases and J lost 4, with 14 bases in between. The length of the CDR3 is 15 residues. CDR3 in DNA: TGTGCCAGTAGTACTACGGGACTCTGGAATCAGCCCCAGCATTTT. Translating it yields CASSTTGLWNQPQHF.

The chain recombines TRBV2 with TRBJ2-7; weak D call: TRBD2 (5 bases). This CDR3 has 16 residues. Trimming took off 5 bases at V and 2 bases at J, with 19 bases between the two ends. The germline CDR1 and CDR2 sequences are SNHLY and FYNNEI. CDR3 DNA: TGTGCCAGCAGTTCCCACCACAACGGGGTCCCCTACGAGCAGTACTTC. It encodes CASSSHHNGVPYEQYF.